This TCR beta chain was captured in a study of T-cell memory formation after mild COVID-19. Study summary: TCR clustering was largely donor specific. Overall study findings and caveats: Contracting clones localized mainly to CM and EM when CD4+ and mainly to EMRA when CD8+. Clones shrinking between day 15 and 85 showed a balanced CD4/CD8 split, and those that grew later tilted toward CD4+.

In germline, CDR1 is LGHDT, CDR2 YNNKEL (reference sequence). Trimming stripped 1 base from V and 4 bases from J, with 13 bases between. The CDR3 sequence is 15 residues long. From the 5' RACE reads, TCRdb called clonotypes with MiXCR, one entry per CDR3 protein. Found here are about 140,000 distinct CDR3 sequences, roughly 15% of them singletons; the top ten hold 13% to 15%. Regarding this clonotype: Its antigen is still unknown.

This sequence joins TRBV3-1 and TRBJ1-1; D is perhaps TRBD1 (5 bases). The sample consisted of PBMCs or a T cell subset sorted from them (not recorded which). The TCR sequence derives from an adult woman who had mild COVID-19 (a few samples of this study predate the infection). Cell type and time point are not known. The CDR3 bases are TGTGCCAGCAGCCAAGGTCTGGGGCGCGGCACTGAAGCTTTCTTT. Translated, it gives CASSQGLGRGTEAFF.